This T cell receptor beta chain was observed in a study of shared clonotypes between healthy human individuals. The V gene's germline CDR1 is SQVTM and CDR2 ANQGSEA. Trimming took off 7 bases at V and 0 bases at J, with 9 bases between the two ends. CDR3 length equals 13 residues. Clones were read by immunoSEQ multiplex PCR, and TCRdb kept only the in-frame ones, dropping some. The repertoire holds some 2.3 million clones, with 80% to 95% as singletons. The sequence derives from a man aged 18 to 35 in good health. Some clones in this sample may be carry-over from other donors' samples. The V call is TRBV29-1, the J call TRBJ1-4; D uncertain. The sequenced sample was naive CD4+ T cells from PBMCs. Subset in this sample: CD45RA+ positively selected. The CDR3 sequence is CSACTATNEKLFF. Written as DNA, the CDR3 is TGCAGCGCTTGCACCGCAACTAATGAAAAACTGTTTTTT.